This T cell receptor (beta chain) stems from a study of CD4 and CD8 cells across lung adenocarcinoma regions (dated by TCRdb to the late 2010s). Broadly, across the study: The study compared tumor centers with tumor margins to examine intratumor heterogeneity of the T cell receptor repertoire.

Patients with localized lung adenocarcinoma, a subtype of non-small cell lung cancer, were used as donors. The samples were taken from the centers of localized lung adenocarcinomas. CD4+ T cells from tumor tissue were profiled separately from CD8+ T cells for TCR repertoire analysis. The CDR3 has 16 amino acids, counting the end cysteine and phenylalanine. Left in the record is the CDR3 DNA by itself, 48 bases read in frame from the first base. CDR1 and CDR2 are drawn from the germline V gene (reference sequence): MNHEY, SMNVEV. For this chain, trimming is 4 bases at the V end and 8 bases at the J end, and the number of junction bases without a gene match is 7. To prepare the library, PCR was applied. Sequenced on a HiSeq X Ten. Clones were called with MiXCR by TCRdb after fastp trimmed the public reads at Q25, and only in-frame beta chains were retained. One record per CDR3 amino acid sequence lists the most common genes and DNA. For this sample there are about 4,100 distinct CDR3 sequences; 40% to 60% appear just once. Approximately 15% of the sample is in the top ten clones.

This clonotype is large (0.1 to 1%) in its sample. Its antigen is still unknown. No qualities accompany the bases; no much larger clone lies one base away. The clonotype was recovered from a female donor with lung adenocarcinoma. The CD4 and CD8 labels of this study may be unreliable. This chain joins TRBV27 to TRBJ2-1, with TRBD2 matching 14 junction bases. Sequenced input: CD4+ T cells from the center of a lung tumor. Taken with the paper, the label for cell subset or site translates to: tumor center region. The CDR3 corresponds to CASSSRLAGGTHEQFF. Here is the DNA: TGTGCCAGCAGTTCGAGACTAGCGGGAGGGACGCATGAGCAGTTCTTC.